Sequencing of this T cell receptor (beta chain) was carried out in a study of T cells in Graves' hyperthyroidism and ophthalmopathy. Subjects with ophthalmopathy showed a Clinical Activity Score no lower than 3, a NOSPECS grade no lower than 4, and a duration shorter than 3 months. It was RNA transcripts that yielded the amplified TCR beta CDR3 regions. First-round RT-PCR with HTBI primers amplified the TCR CDR3 region. TCRdb fed the multiplex PCR reads into MiXCR, producing one record per CDR3 protein. The table includes over 500,000 distinct CDR3 sequences, roughly 17% detected once. V was trimmed by 2 bases and J by 4 bases, leaving 12 bases between them. This CDR3 spans 15 amino acids. From germline, CDR1 is SGHDN and CDR2 FVKESK. Notes on the study in general: Also found in blood were most expanded thyroid clonotypes above 0.001.

This clonotype was found many times. Its antigen is unknown. The sample consisted of blood. This clonotype originated in a woman aged 18-30 years with Graves' ophthalmopathy. The V and J genes are TRBV14 and TRBJ2-1; D unresolved. Here the CDR3 reads CASSQLGQEYNEQFF. Written as DNA, the CDR3 is TGTGCCAGCAGCCAACTCGGGCAGGAATACAATGAGCAGTTCTTC.